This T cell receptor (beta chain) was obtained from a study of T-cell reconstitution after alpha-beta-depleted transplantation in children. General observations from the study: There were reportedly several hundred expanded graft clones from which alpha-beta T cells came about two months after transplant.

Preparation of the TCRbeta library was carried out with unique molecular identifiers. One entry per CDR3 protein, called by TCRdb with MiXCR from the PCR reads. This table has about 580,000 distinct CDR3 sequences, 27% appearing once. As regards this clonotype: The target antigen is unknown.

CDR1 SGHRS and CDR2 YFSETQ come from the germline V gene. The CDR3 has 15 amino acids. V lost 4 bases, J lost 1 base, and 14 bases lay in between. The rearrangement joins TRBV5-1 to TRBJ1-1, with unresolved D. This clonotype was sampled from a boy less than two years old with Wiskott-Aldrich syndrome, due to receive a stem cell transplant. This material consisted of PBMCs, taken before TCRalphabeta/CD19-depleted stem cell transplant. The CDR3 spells CASSPLLNPNTEAFF. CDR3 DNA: TGCGCCAGCAGCCCCCTACTCAATCCGAACACTGAAGCTTTCTTT.